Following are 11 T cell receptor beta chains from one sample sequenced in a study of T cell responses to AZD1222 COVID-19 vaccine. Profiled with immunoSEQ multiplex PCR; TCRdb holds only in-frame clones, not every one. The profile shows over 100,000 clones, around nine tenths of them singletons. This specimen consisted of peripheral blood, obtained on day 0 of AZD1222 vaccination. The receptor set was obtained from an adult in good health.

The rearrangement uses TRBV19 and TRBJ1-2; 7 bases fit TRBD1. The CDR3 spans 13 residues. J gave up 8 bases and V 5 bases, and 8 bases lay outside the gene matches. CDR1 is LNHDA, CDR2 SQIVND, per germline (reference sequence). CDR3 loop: CASSSGVGGGYTF. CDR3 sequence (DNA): TGTGCCAGTAGTTCCGGGGTAGGGGGCGGCTACACCTTC.

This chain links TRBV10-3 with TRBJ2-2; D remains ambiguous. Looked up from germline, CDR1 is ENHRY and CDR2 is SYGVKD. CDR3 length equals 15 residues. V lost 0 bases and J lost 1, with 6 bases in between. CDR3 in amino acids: CAISESPENTGELFF. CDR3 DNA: TGTGCCATCAGTGAGTCCCCCGAGAACACCGGGGAGCTGTTTTTT.

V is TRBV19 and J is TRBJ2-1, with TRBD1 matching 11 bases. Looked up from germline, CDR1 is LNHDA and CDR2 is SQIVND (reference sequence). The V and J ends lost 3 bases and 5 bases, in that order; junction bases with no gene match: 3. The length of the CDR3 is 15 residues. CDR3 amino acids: CASSMPGQGDNEQFF. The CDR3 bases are TGTGCCAGTAGTATGCCGGGACAGGGGGACAATGAGCAGTTCTTC.

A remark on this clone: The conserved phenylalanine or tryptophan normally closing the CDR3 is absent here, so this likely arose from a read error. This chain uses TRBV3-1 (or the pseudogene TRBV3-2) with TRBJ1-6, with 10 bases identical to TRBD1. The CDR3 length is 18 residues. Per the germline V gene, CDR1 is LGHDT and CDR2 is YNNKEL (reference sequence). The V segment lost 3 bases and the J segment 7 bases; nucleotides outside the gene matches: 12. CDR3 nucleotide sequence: TGTGCCAGCAGCCATTCTGTTGGCCGGACAGGGGGGAATTCACCCCTCCACCTT. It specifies CASSHSVGRTGGNSPLHL.

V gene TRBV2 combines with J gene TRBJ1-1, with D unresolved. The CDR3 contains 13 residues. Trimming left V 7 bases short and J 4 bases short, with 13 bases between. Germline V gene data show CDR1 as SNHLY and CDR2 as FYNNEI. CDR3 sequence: CASIGVSLTEAFF. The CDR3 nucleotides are TGTGCCAGCATTGGGGTTTCCCTCACTGAAGCTTTCTTT.

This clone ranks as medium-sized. The CDR3 sequence: CAWTYRVNTIYF. Here the CDR3 DNA reads TGTGCCTGGACGTACAGGGTCAACACCATATATTTT. The V call is TRBV30, the J call TRBJ1-3; possible D gene TRBD1, 6 bases. The CDR3 is 12 residues long. Between the trimmed V and J ends, which lost 4 bases and 7 bases, there was a span of 11 bases. The germline CDR1 and CDR2 sequences are GTSNPN and SVGIG (reference sequence).

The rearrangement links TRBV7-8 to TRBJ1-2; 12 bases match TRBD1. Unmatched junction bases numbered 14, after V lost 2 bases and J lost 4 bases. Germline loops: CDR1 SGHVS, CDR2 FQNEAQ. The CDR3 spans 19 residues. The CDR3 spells CASSLLPLGQGASSYGYTF. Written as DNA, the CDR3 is TGTGCCAGCAGCTTACTCCCCCTGGGACAGGGGGCATCGAGCTATGGCTACACCTTC.

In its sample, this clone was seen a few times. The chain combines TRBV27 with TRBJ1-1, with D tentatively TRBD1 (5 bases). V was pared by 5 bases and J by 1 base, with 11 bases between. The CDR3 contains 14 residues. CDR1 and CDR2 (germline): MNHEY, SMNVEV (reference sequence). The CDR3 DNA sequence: TGTGCCAGCAGTGAGACAGATAGGAACACTGAAGCTTTCTTT. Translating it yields CASSETDRNTEAFF.

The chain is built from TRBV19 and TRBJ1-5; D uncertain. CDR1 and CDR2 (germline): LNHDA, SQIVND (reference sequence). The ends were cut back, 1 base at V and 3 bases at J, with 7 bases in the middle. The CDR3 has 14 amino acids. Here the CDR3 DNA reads TGTGCCAGTAGTATAGGTGGGTCCAATCAGCCCCAGCATTTT. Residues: CASSIGGSNQPQHF. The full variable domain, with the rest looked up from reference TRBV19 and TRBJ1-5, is DGGITQSPKYLFRKEGQNVTLSCEQNLNHDAMYWYRQDPGQGLRLIYYSQIVNDFQKGDIAEGYSVSREKKESFPLTVTSAQKNPTAFYLCASSIGGSNQPQHFGDGTRLSIL.

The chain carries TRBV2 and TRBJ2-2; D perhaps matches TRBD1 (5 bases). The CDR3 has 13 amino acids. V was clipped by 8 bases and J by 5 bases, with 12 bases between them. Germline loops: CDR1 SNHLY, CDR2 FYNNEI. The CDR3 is CASCAQGTGELFF. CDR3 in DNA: TGTGCCAGCTGCGCGCAGGGTACCGGGGAGCTGTTTTTT.

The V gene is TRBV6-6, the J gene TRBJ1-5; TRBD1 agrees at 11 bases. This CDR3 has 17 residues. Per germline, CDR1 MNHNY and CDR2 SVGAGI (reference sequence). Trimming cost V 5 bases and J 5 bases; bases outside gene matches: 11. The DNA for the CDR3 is TGTGCCAGCAGTCCCGGGACAGGGGGAAGCAGTGATCAGCCCCAGCATTTT. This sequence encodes CASSPGTGGSSDQPQHF.